The 32 T cell receptor beta chains presented below share a single source sample, sequenced in a study of PD-L1 blockade in urothelial cancer. Time point denoted: peripheral blood 6 weeks after treatment start. The repertoire was sequenced with immunoSEQ multiplex PCR; TCRdb's copy has only in-frame clones and lacks some. This table has 75,000 to 95,000 clones, 85% to 95% appearing once. The sequenced sample was PBMCs, obtained around atezolizumab (anti-PD-L1) treatment. All receptors derive from a woman aged 80 or over with urothelial cancer.

This rearrangement joins TRBV7-3 to TRBJ2-1; TRBD2 matches 14 bases. The germline CDR1 and CDR2 sequences are SGHTA and FQGTGA. The CDR3 extends over 17 amino acids. Trimming removed 5 bases from V and 6 bases from J; junction bases left unmatched: 9. The CDR3 here is CASSPTSGRAWGNEQFF. The CDR3 DNA reads as TGTGCCAGCAGCCCGACTAGCGGGAGGGCCTGGGGCAATGAGCAGTTCTTC. Supplemented by reference TRBV7-3 and TRBJ2-1, the full variable domain reads GAGVSQTPSNKVTEKGKYVELRCDPISGHTALYWYRQSLGQGPEFLIYFQGTGAADDSGLPNDRFFAVRPEGSVSTLKIQRTERGDSAVYLCASSPTSGRAWGNEQFFGPGTRLTVL.

Only one count was recorded for this clone. The chain is built from TRBV10-3 and TRBJ2-1; D unclear. This CDR3 has 15 residues. Per the germline V gene, CDR1 is ENHRY and CDR2 is SYGVKD. Trimming removed 4 bases from V and 3 bases from J, with 13 bases in between. The DNA of the CDR3 is TGTGCCATCAGTGGTGGAACTTCTAGCTACAATGAGCAGTTCTTC. Its translation: CAISGGTSSYNEQFF.

The chain is built from TRBV10-3 and TRBJ1-4; no definite D call. The CDR3 contains 13 residues. Trimming took 9 bases from V and 5 from J, leaving 13 bases between them. Germline CDR1 is ENHRY and CDR2 is SYGVKD. The CDR3 sequence: CAMSPARNEKLFF. The CDR3 bases are TGTGCCATGTCACCGGCCAGGAATGAAAAACTGTTTTTT.

V and J are TRBV5-1 and TRBJ2-2; a possible D gene is TRBD1 (7 bases). Germline CDR1 reads SGHRS; CDR2 reads YFSETQ. Trimming took 3 bases from V and 5 from J, leaving 11 bases between them. The CDR3 has 14 amino acids. The CDR3 DNA sequence: TGCGCCAGCAGCTCTCAGGGGGGAACCGGGGAGCTGTTTTTT. As protein: CASSSQGGTGELFF. The full variable domain, in which reference TRBV5-1 and TRBJ2-2 provide the parts outside the CDR3, is KAGVTQTPRYLIKTRGQQVTLSCSPISGHRSVSWYQQTPGQGLQFLFEYFSETQRNKGNFPGRFSGRQFSNSRSEMNVSTLELGDSALYLCASSSQGGTGELFFGEGSRLTVL.

The chain joins TRBV7-9 to TRBJ2-1, with a weak D call TRBD2 (6 bases). V was clipped by 4 bases and J by 13 bases, with 17 bases between them. The CDR3 loop spans 13 amino acids. Germline CDR1 is SEHNR and CDR2 is FQNEAQ (reference sequence). CDR3 DNA sequence: TGTGCCAGCAGCTCTCGGGATCCGGAGGGCCAGTTCTTC. It yields the protein CASSSRDPEGQFF. The full variable domain, in which reference TRBV7-9 and TRBJ2-1 provide the parts outside the CDR3, is DTGVSQNPRHKITKRGQNVTFRCDPISEHNRLYWYRQTLGQGPEFLTYFQNEAQLEKSRLLSDRFSAERPKGSFSTLEIQRTEQGDSAMYLCASSSRDPEGQFFGPGTRLTVL.

V and J are TRBV30 and TRBJ1-1; a possible D gene is TRBD1 (6 bases). Germline CDR1 is GTSNPN and CDR2 is SVGIG (reference sequence). With 0 bases removed from V and 4 bases from J, the gap between germline ends came to 12 bases. The CDR3 totals 14 residues. The CDR3: CAWSVRGGGTEAFF. The CDR3 nucleotides are TGTGCCTGGAGTGTGCGAGGGGGGGGCACTGAAGCTTTCTTT.

V and J are TRBV10-2 and TRBJ1-1; D remains ambiguous. V gave up 3 bases and J gave up 5 bases, with 16 bases separating them. This CDR3 region has 15 residues. Germline V gene data show CDR1 as WSHSY and CDR2 as SAAADI. CDR3 loop: CASSDYDLGGTEAFF. CDR3 nucleotides: TGCGCCAGCAGTGATTATGATTTGGGAGGTACTGAAGCTTTCTTT.

The chain carries TRBV28 and TRBJ2-2, with 8 positions matching TRBD1. Unmatched junction bases numbered 14, after V lost 3 bases and J lost 5 bases. Germline lookup yields CDR1 MDHEN and CDR2 SYDVKM. The CDR3 loop spans 18 amino acids. The CDR3 protein is CASSFGGTGLGITGELFF. In DNA, the CDR3 is TGTGCCAGCAGTTTCGGAGGGACAGGCCTCGGGATAACCGGGGAGCTGTTTTTT. The complete variable domain, with remaining parts taken from reference TRBV28 and TRBJ2-2, reads DVKVTQSSRYLVKRTGEKVFLECVQDMDHENMFWYRQDPGLGLRLIYFSYDVKMKEKGDIPEGYSVSREKKERFSLILESASTNQTSMYLCASSFGGTGLGITGELFFGEGSRLTVL.

DNA of the CDR3: TGTGCCAGCACCCTCGGATGGGGGCATGAAAAACTGTTTTTT. Translating it yields CASTLGWGHEKLFF. The gene calls are TRBV7-9 and TRBJ1-4; a possible D gene is TRBD1 (6 bases). Germline V gene lookup returns CDR1 SEHNR and CDR2 FQNEAQ (reference sequence). The CDR3 loop spans 14 amino acids. The V and J ends lost 7 bases and 6 bases respectively, with 15 bases between them. Full variable domain (outside the CDR3, taken from reference TRBV7-9 and TRBJ1-4): DTGVSQNPRHKITKRGQNVTFRCDPISEHNRLYWYRQTLGQGPEFLTYFQNEAQLEKSRLLSDRFSAERPKGSFSTLEIQRTEQGDSAMYLCASTLGWGHEKLFFGSGTQLSVL.

This chain uses TRBV14 with TRBJ2-1; D possibly corresponds to TRBD2 (5 bases). Between the trimmed V and J ends, which lost 4 bases and 7 bases, there was a span of 14 bases. The CDR3 contains 14 residues. CDR1 SGHDN and CDR2 FVKESK come from the germline V gene. The CDR3 sequence: CASSPLTTTNEQFF. DNA for the CDR3: TGTGCCAGCAGCCCCCTAACGACTACGAATGAGCAGTTCTTC.

This chain connects TRBV19 to TRBJ2-4; D gene ambiguous. Germline CDR1 LNHDA, CDR2 SQIVND (reference sequence). V lost 6 bases and J 6 bases, leaving 6 bases between the germline ends. This CDR3 has 11 residues. The CDR3 DNA is TGTGCCAGTAGGACTGCAAACATTCAGTACTTC. Translation: CASRTANIQYF.

The chain combines TRBV15 with TRBJ2-1, with TRBD2 matching over 13 bases. With V trimmed by 0 bases and J by 5 bases, 1 base remained unmatched. Germline V CDR1 and CDR2: LNHNV, YYDKDF (reference sequence). The CDR3 runs 16 residues. The CDR3 spells CATSRELAGGNNEQFF. DNA of the CDR3: TGTGCCACCAGCAGAGAACTAGCGGGAGGGAACAATGAGCAGTTCTTC.

This clone was seen a single time. Other nucleotide sequences in the sample specify the same CDR3. The chain employs TRBV5-1 and TRBJ1-1; D remains unclear. The germline CDR1 and CDR2 sequences are SGHRS and YFSETQ. V gave up 0 bases and J gave up 1 base, with 7 bases separating them. The CDR3 loop spans 14 amino acids. CDR3 DNA: TGCGCCAGCAGCTTGGCCGCCGGGAACACTGAAGCTTTCTTT. Translating gives CASSLAAGNTEAFF.

J is TRBJ1-1 and V is TRBV7-2; tentatively, D is TRBD1 (5 bases). Germline loops: CDR1 SGHTA, CDR2 FQGNSA. This CDR3 has 14 residues. V was clipped by 3 bases and J by 1 base, with 9 bases between them. CDR3 in amino acids: CASSFTGSNTEAFF. The DNA of the CDR3 is TGTGCCAGCAGCTTTACAGGATCGAACACTGAAGCTTTCTTT.

The V and J genes are TRBV6-1 and TRBJ1-3; 7 bases agree with TRBD1. This CDR3 is 14 amino acids long. CDR1 and CDR2 (germline): MNHNS, SASEGT. Trimming took 6 bases from V and 2 from J; bases not matched to a gene: 4. CDR3 nucleotides: TGTGCCAGCAGGCCCACAGGGGCTGGAAACACCATATATTTT. Encoded protein: CASRPTGAGNTIYF.

The V and J genes are TRBV4-1 and TRBJ2-5, with D perhaps matching TRBD1 (5 bases). Germline-derived CDR1 and CDR2 are MGHRA and YSYEKL. The CDR3 is 14 amino acids. V lost 3 bases and J 1 base, leaving 9 bases between the germline ends. The CDR3 is CASSQQGPQETQYF. CDR3 coding DNA: TGCGCCAGCAGCCAGCAGGGCCCCCAAGAGACCCAGTACTTC.

This clone was recorded a few times. The CDR3 coding sequence is TGTGCCAGCAGTGAAGCCCCGAACGGGGAGCAGTACTTC. Its translation: CASSEAPNGEQYF. The chain joins TRBV6-1 to TRBJ2-7; D remains ambiguous. CDR1 is MNHNS, CDR2 SASEGT, per germline. The CDR3 is made up of 13 amino acids. V was cut by 0 bases and J by 7 bases, with 10 bases left in between.

This chain uses TRBV5-1 with TRBJ2-5, with D maybe TRBD2 (5 bases). The V gene's germline CDR1 is SGHRS and CDR2 YFSETQ. The CDR3 is 16 residues long. The V end was cut by 0 bases, the J end by 5 bases, with 17 bases between. CDR3 residues: CASSLGLRVIGETQYF. CDR3 bases: TGCGCCAGCAGCTTGGGGTTGAGGGTTATCGGGGAGACCCAGTACTTC.

This chain connects TRBV5-6 to TRBJ1-4; TRBD1 aligns across 7 bases. Trimming at V came to 6 bases and at J to 4 bases, leaving 12 bases not matched to a gene. There are 16 residues in the CDR3. CDR1 is SGHDT, CDR2 YYEEEE, per germline. The CDR3 spells CASNPGAGTVNEKLFF. The CDR3 DNA reads as TGTGCCAGCAACCCGGGGGCCGGGACAGTTAATGAAAAACTGTTTTTT. The full variable domain, with the rest looked up from reference TRBV5-6 and TRBJ1-4, is DAGVTQSPTHLIKTRGQQVTLRCSPKSGHDTVSWYQQALGQGPQFIFQYYEEEERQRGNFPDRFSGHQFPNYSSELNVNALLLGDSALYLCASNPGAGTVNEKLFFGSGTQLSVL.

V is TRBV27 and J is TRBJ2-2; 10 bases line up with TRBD2. V lost 2 bases to trimming and J lost 8 bases; unmatched junction nucleotides: 8. The CDR3 length is 16 residues. Germline values: CDR1 MNHEY, CDR2 SMNVEV (reference sequence). The CDR3, as DNA: TGTGCCAGCAGTTTAGGCACTAGCGGGAATACGGGGGAGCTGTTTTTT. It encodes CASSLGTSGNTGELFF.

This chain links TRBV6-1 with TRBJ1-5, with D perhaps matching TRBD1 (6 bases). V lost 0 bases and J lost 4, with 19 bases in between. This CDR3 comprises 18 residues. Per the germline V gene, CDR1 is MNHNS and CDR2 is SASEGT. CDR3 residues: CASSEATPRGSRNQPQHF. As DNA, the CDR3 is TGTGCCAGCAGTGAAGCAACCCCTAGGGGGTCGAGGAATCAGCCCCAGCATTTT.

This clone was detected once. The chain combines TRBV28 with TRBJ1-4, with 11 bases that match TRBD1. The CDR3 is 15 residues long. J lost 7 bases, V lost 6 bases, and 7 bases had no gene match. Per germline, CDR1 MDHEN and CDR2 SYDVKM. The DNA for the CDR3 is TGTGCCAGCAGGGGGGGGGACAGGGGGTCTGAAAAACTGTTTTTT. Translation gives CASRGGDRGSEKLFF.

The chain joins TRBV5-6 to TRBJ2-5; no firm D call. Germline CDR1 reads SGHDT; CDR2 reads YYEEEE. CDR3 length: 13 amino acids. V lost 0 bases to trimming and J lost 5 bases, with 8 bases between them. The CDR3 is CASSLGAKETQYF. In DNA, the CDR3 is TGTGCCAGCAGCTTGGGGGCTAAGGAGACCCAGTACTTC.

This rearrangement joins TRBV6-1 to TRBJ2-7, with TRBD1 as a possible D gene (6 bases). CDR1 and CDR2 (germline): MNHNS, SASEGT. The CDR3 covers 16 residues. The V end lost 3 bases, the J end lost 2 bases, and 17 bases lay between the germline ends. The DNA for the CDR3 is TGTGCCAGCAGTGATAACAGGGCGACGATAGCCTACGAGCAGTACTTC. Protein sequence: CASSDNRATIAYEQYF.

This chain connects TRBV9 to TRBJ1-1, with TRBD1 matching over 9 bases. This CDR3 spans 15 amino acids. The germline V gene encodes CDR1 SGDLS and CDR2 YYNGEE. The V and J ends lost 3 bases and 3 bases, in that order; junction bases with no gene match: 6. The CDR3 DNA sequence: TGTGCCAGCAGCGCGGGACAGGGACGGGACACTGAAGCTTTCTTT. Its protein product is CASSAGQGRDTEAFF.

J is TRBJ1-5 and V is TRBV9; 7 positions agree with TRBD1. Germline values: CDR1 SGDLS, CDR2 YYNGEE. After removal of 2 bases from V and 5 bases from J, the junction contained 1 base not matched to a gene. This CDR3 comprises 13 residues. CDR3 residues: CASSVDRDQPQHF. The CDR3 region has the DNA TGTGCCAGCAGCGTTGACAGGGATCAGCCCCAGCATTTT.

The rearrangement uses TRBV9 and TRBJ2-5; perhaps TRBD2 as D (6 bases). Trimming removed 0 bases at V and 2 bases at J, with 11 bases between. The CDR3 has 15 residues. The germline CDR1 and CDR2 sequences are SGDLS and YYNGEE. For the CDR3, the DNA is TGTGCCAGCAGCGTAGGTGGGCGGGGACAAGAGACCCAGTACTTC. Translating gives CASSVGGRGQETQYF.

This chain links TRBV15 with TRBJ1-2, with a tentative D call TRBD1 (6 bases). Germline CDR1 LNHNV, CDR2 YYDKDF (reference sequence). Between the trimmed V and J ends, which lost 8 bases and 7 bases, there was a span of 14 bases. This CDR3 region has 12 residues. This chain's CDR3 is CATGWRGGGYTF. In DNA form, the CDR3 reads TGTGCCACCGGGTGGAGGGGGGGTGGCTACACCTTC.

V is TRBV5-6 and J is TRBJ2-3, with D perhaps matching TRBD2 (6 bases). The V end lost 4 bases, the J end lost 6 bases, and 15 bases lay between the germline ends. Germline V gives CDR1 SGHDT, CDR2 YYEEEE. This CDR3 has 14 residues. The CDR3 DNA is TGTGCCAGCAGCCTTAGGGACTTTACGGATACGCAGTATTTT. Encoded protein: CASSLRDFTDTQYF.

This clone has only one observation. The chain employs TRBV28 and TRBJ2-1, with TRBD1 matching 8 bases. Germline V gives CDR1 MDHEN, CDR2 SYDVKM. This CDR3 contains 16 residues. V lost 5 bases, J lost 7 bases, and 13 bases stayed unmatched. The CDR3 coding sequence is TGTGCCAGCAGTCTTAGCGGCAGGGGGCTGATAAATGAGCAGTTCTTC. It yields the protein CASSLSGRGLINEQFF.

The V gene is TRBV7-9, the J gene TRBJ2-7; the match to TRBD1 covers 10 bases. V was pared by 5 bases and J by 5 bases, with 9 bases of the junction left unmatched. CDR1 is SEHNR and CDR2 is FQNEAQ in the germline V gene (reference sequence). There are 15 residues in the CDR3. The CDR3 sequence: CASSTTAGTGDEQYF. The CDR3, as DNA: TGTGCCAGCAGCACTACCGCCGGGACAGGGGACGAGCAGTACTTC.

The chain recombines TRBV15 with TRBJ2-2; the D gene is possibly TRBD2 (6 bases). Germline V gene lookup returns CDR1 LNHNV and CDR2 YYDKDF (reference sequence). This CDR3 spans 16 amino acids. The V and J ends lost 1 base and 0 bases respectively, with 9 bases between them. The CDR3 reads CATSRGVAANTGELFF. CDR3 DNA: TGTGCCACCAGCAGAGGGGTAGCGGCGAACACCGGGGAGCTGTTTTTT.